These 4 T cell receptor beta chains were sequenced from one sample in a study of metastatic and nonmetastatic thyroid tumors. TCRdb reprocessed the PCR reads using MiXCR. The sample consists of about 12,000 clones, around 30% of them appearing once. The entire patient cohort was treatment-naive prior to thyroid surgery. Sequenced material: tumor tissue. The source of these receptors is a female donor with papillary thyroid cancer or a benign thyroid nodule (not recorded which). Some clones in this sample may be carry-over from other donors' samples.

In this sample, this clone turned up once. V and J are TRBV5-1 and TRBJ2-1, with D tentatively TRBD2 (5 bases). With 0 bases removed from V and 4 bases from J, the gap between germline ends came to 11 bases. Germline CDR1 and CDR2: SGHRS and YFSETQ. The CDR3 has 15 residues. Here the CDR3 reads CASSLGAGWYNEQFF. The CDR3 bases are TGCGCCAGCAGCTTGGGTGCGGGTTGGTACAATGAGCAGTTCTTC.

V usage is TRBV5-5 and J usage is TRBJ1-6; D unclear. CDR3 length equals 13 residues. Germline V gene data show CDR1 as SGHKS and CDR2 as YYEKEE (reference sequence). Trimming took off 3 bases at V and 8 bases at J, with 9 bases between the two ends. CDR3 sequence reads: CASSSFTDSPLHF. The CDR3 DNA sequence: TGTGCCAGCAGCTCCTTCACGGATTCACCCCTCCACTTT.

The CDR3 nucleotides read TGTGCCAGTAGTCATGGGGACCCCCAAGAGACCCAGTACTTC. It is translated as CASSHGDPQETQYF. The gene calls are TRBV19 and TRBJ2-5; D might be TRBD1 or TRBD2, each matching 5 bases. V was cut by 5 bases and J by 1 base, with 11 bases left in between. The CDR3 loop spans 14 amino acids. Germline assignment: CDR1 LNHDA and CDR2 SQIVND (reference sequence). Full variable domain (rest looked up from reference TRBV19 and TRBJ2-5): DGGITQSPKYLFRKEGQNVTLSCEQNLNHDAMYWYRQDPGQGLRLIYYSQIVNDFQKGDIAEGYSVSREKKESFPLTVTSAQKNPTAFYLCASSHGDPQETQYFGPGTRLLVL.

The V call is TRBV10-3, the J call TRBJ1-6; weak D call: TRBD1 (5 bases). The CDR3 spans 14 residues. V gave up 7 bases and J gave up 4 bases, with 11 bases separating them. Germline V gene lookup returns CDR1 ENHRY and CDR2 SYGVKD. In nucleotides, the CDR3 is TGTGCCATCACTCAGGGTTCATATAATTCACCCCTCCACTTT. It yields the protein CAITQGSYNSPLHF.